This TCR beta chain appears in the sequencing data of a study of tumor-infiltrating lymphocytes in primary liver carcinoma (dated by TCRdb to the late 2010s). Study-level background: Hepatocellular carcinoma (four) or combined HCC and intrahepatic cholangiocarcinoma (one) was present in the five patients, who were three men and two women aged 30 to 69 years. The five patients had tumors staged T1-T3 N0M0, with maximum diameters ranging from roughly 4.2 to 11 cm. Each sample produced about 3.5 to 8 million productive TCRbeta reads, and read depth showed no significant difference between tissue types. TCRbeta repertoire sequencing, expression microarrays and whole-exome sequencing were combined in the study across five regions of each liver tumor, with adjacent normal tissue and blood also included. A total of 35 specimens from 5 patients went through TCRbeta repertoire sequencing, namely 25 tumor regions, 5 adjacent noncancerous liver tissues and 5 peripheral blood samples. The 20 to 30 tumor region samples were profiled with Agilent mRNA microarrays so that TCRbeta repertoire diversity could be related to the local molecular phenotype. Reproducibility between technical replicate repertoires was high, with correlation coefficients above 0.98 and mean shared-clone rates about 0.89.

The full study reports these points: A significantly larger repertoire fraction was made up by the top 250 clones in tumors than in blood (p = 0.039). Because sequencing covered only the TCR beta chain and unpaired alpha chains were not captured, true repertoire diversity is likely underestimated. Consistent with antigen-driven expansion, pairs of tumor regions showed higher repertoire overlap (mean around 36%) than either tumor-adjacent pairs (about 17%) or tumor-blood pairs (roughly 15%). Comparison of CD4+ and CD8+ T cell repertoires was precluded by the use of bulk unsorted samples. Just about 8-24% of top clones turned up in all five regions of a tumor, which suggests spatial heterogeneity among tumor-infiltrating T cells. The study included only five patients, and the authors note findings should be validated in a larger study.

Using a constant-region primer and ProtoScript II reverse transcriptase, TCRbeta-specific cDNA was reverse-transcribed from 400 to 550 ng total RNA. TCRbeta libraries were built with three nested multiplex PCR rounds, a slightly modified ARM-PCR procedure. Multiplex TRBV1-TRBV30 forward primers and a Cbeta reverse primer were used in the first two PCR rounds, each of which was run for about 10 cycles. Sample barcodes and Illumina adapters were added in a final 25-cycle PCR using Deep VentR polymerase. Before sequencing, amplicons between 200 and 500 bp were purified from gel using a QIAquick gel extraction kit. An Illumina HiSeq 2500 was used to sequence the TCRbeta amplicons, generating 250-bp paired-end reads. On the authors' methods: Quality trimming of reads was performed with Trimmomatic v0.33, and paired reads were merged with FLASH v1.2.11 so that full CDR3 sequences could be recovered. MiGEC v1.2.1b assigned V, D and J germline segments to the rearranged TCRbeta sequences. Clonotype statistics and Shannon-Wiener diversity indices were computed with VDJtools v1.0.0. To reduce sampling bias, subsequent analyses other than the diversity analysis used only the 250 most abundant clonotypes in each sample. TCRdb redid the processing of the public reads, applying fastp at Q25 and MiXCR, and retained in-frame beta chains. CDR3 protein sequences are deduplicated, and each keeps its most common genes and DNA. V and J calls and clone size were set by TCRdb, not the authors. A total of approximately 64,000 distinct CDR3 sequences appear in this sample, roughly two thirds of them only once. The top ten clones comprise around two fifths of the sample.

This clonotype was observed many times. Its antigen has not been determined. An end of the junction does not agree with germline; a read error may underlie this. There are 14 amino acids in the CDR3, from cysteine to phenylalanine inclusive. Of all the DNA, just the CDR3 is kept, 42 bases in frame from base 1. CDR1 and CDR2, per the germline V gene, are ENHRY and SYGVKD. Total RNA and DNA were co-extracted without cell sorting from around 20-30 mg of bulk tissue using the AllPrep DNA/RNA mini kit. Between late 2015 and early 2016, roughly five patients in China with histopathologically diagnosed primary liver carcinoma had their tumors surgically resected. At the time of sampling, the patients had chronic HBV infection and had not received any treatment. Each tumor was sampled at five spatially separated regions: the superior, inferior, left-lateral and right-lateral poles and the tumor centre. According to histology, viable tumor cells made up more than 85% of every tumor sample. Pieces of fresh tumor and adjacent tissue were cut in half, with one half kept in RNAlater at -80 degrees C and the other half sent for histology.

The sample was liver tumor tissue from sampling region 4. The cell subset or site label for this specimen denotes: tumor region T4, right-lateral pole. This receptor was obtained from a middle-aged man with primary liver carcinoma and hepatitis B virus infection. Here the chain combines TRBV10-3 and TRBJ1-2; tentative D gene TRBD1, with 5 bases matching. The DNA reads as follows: TGTGCCATCAGTGAGTCGTCAAGGGACTATGGCTTCACCTTC. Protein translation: CAISESSRDYGFTF.